The clone carrying this TCR beta chain was seen a single time. In the authors' workflow: Counts of nucleated cells, estimated from reference gene primer amplification, were obtained. Assay: immunoSEQ multiplex PCR; the TCRdb copy retains only in-frame clones and omits some. Clonal size and the V and J genes are those of that table, whereas D and trimming came from the DNA. The sample shows 250,000 to 300,000 clones, more than 85% of them seen only once. There are 12 residues in the CDR3. The germline V gene has CDR1 WSHSY and CDR2 SAAADI. V was clipped by 4 bases and J by 9 bases, with 7 bases between them. The entry originates in a study of blood T cell repertoires in COVID-19. Study information: COVID-19 samples, acute and convalescent, were from the United States, Italy and Spain. The analysed material was cDNA or gDNA that came from T cells, B-cell-depleted T cells, or PBMCs.

This clonotype originated in a man aged 35 to 55 with acute or convalescent COVID-19. The chain uses TRBV10-2 and TRBJ1-6; maybe TRBD1 (6 bases). Sequencing was performed on peripheral blood. CDR3 nucleotide sequence: TGCGCCAGCAGTGGGACAGCTTCACCCCTCCACTTT. Translating gives CASSGTASPLHF.